This T cell receptor beta chain was recovered during a study of blood T cell repertoires in COVID-19. About the research overall: From the United States, Italy and Spain came samples of acute and convalescent COVID-19.

Germline-derived CDR1 and CDR2 are SEHNR and FQNEAQ (reference sequence). V gave up 0 bases and J gave up 6 bases, with 12 bases separating them. This CDR3 spans 15 amino acids. Assay used: immunoSEQ multiplex PCR; TCRdb lists only in-frame clones, some missing. The sample lists roughly 100,000 clones; about 90% were seen once. The V gene is TRBV7-9, the J gene TRBJ2-1; TRBD2 is a possible D gene (6 bases). This sequence originates from a man younger than 35 with acute or convalescent COVID-19. Sequencing was done on a sample of peripheral blood. The CDR3 sequence is CASSLAGGSLNEQFF. The CDR3 DNA is TGTGCCAGCAGCTTAGCGGGAGGTTCTCTCAATGAGCAGTTCTTC. The full variable domain, rest sourced from reference TRBV7-9 and TRBJ2-1, is DTGVSQNPRHKITKRGQNVTFRCDPISEHNRLYWYRQTLGQGPEFLTYFQNEAQLEKSRLLSDRFSAERPKGSFSTLEIQRTEQGDSAMYLCASSLAGGSLNEQFFGPGTRLTVL.